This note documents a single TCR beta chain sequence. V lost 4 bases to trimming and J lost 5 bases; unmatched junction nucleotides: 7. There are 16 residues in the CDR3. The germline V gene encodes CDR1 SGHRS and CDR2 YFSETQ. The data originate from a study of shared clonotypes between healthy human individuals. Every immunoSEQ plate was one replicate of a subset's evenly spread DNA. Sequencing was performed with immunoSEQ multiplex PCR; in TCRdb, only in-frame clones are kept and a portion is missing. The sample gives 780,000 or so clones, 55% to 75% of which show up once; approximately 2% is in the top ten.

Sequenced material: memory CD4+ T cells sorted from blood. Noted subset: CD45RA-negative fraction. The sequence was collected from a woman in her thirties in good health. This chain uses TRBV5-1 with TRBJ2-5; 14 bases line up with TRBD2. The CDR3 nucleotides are TGCGCCAGCAGCGGGAGGGGACTAGCGGGAGTGGAGACCCAGTACTTC. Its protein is CASSGRGLAGVETQYF.